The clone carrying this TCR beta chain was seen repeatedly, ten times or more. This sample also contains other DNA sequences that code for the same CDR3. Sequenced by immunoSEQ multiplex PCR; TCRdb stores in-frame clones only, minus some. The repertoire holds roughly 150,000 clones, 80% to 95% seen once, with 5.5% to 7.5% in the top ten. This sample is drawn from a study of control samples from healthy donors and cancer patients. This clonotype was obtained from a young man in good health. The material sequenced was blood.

CDR3: CASSPAGTSGYEQYF. The CDR3 DNA follows: TGTGCCAGCTCACCAGCCGGGACTAGCGGGTACGAGCAGTACTTC. The rearrangement uses TRBV18 and TRBJ2-7; 12 bases map to TRBD2. This CDR3 is built from 15 residues. CDR1 is KGHSH, CDR2 LQKENI, per germline. V lost 2 bases and J lost 4; bases outside the gene matches: 3.